This T cell receptor beta chain was captured in a study of T cells in Graves' hyperthyroidism and ophthalmopathy. This clonotype appeared a few times. TCR beta CDR3 region amplification was performed from RNA transcripts. HTBI primers were employed in a first-round RT-PCR of the TCR CDR3. TCRdb re-called the multiplex PCR reads through MiXCR, storing one row per CDR3 protein. The sample lists around 420,000 distinct CDR3 sequences; 15% to 17% were seen once. Germline V gene sequence: CDR1 MNHEY, CDR2 SVGEGT. This CDR3 is built from 17 residues. V was cut by 10 bases and J by 0 bases, with 22 bases left in between.

V and J are TRBV6-2 or TRBV6-3 and TRBJ1-5; D may be TRBD1 (5 bases). The TCR was taken from a woman aged 18-29 years with Graves' hyperthyroidism. The sequenced sample consisted of blood. The CDR3 loop reads CANTSTQGPYSNQPQHF. CDR3 bases: TGTGCCAACACCTCAACTCAGGGTCCCTATAGCAATCAGCCCCAGCATTTT.